This entry lists 23 T cell receptor beta chains sequenced from one sample in a study of cytomegalovirus exposure and HLA in healthy donors. In the PCR, 60 Vbeta and 13 Jbeta primers were used. Here immunoSEQ multiplex PCR was the method, and the copy in TCRdb shows in-frame clones only, minus some. Of approximately 110,000 clones in the sample, around 80% are singletons; the top ten hold approximately 1.1%. What was sequenced was PBMCs. Receptors were obtained from a woman aged 25 to 39 in good health and CMV-seronegative.

The rearrangement uses TRBV5-4 and TRBJ1-2, with TRBD1 identical over 9 bases. CDR1 SGHNT and CDR2 YYREEE come from the germline V gene (reference sequence). This CDR3 comprises 15 residues. The V and J ends lost 1 base and 5 bases, in that order; junction bases with no gene match: 6. This CDR3 reads CASSLSGQGLYGYTF. Here the CDR3 DNA reads TGTGCCAGCAGCTTGTCGGGACAGGGTCTATATGGCTACACCTTC.

The chain combines TRBV20-1 with TRBJ1-1; D perhaps matches TRBD1 (5 bases). The CDR3 covers 11 residues. V was cut by 6 bases and J by 10 bases, with 15 bases left in between. Germline V lookup: CDR1 DFQATT, CDR2 SNEGSKA (reference sequence). CDR3 sequence: CSARSGGVAFF. CDR3 in DNA: TGCAGTGCGCGTTCCGGGGGGGTAGCTTTCTTT.

This clone was picked up a small number of times. The genes are TRBV4-2 and TRBJ2-7; a possible D gene is TRBD2 (5 bases). The V end lost 0 bases, the J end lost 2 bases, and 14 bases lay between the germline ends. Germline lookup yields CDR1 LGHNA and CDR2 YNFKEQ. This CDR3 contains 16 residues. The CDR3 spells CASSQEVRVATYEQYF. The DNA for the CDR3 is TGTGCCAGCAGCCAAGAGGTGAGGGTGGCGACCTACGAGCAGTACTTC.

This clone has more than one count but fewer than ten. The gene calls are TRBV9 and TRBJ2-7, with 9 bases aligning to TRBD2. Trimming removed 4 bases from V and 1 base from J; junction bases left unmatched: 9. This CDR3 region has 16 residues. Germline V gene lookup returns CDR1 SGDLS and CDR2 YYNGEE. This chain's CDR3 is CASSPQRGLASYEQYF. CDR3 sequence (DNA): TGTGCCAGCAGCCCTCAAAGGGGACTAGCTTCCTACGAGCAGTACTTC. Filled out from reference TRBV9 and TRBJ2-7, the complete variable domain reads DSGVTQTPKHLITATGQRVTLRCSPRSGDLSVYWYQQSLDQGLQFLIQYYNGEERAKGNILERFSAQQFPDLHSELNLSSLELGDSALYFCASSPQRGLASYEQYFGPGTRLTVT.

This clone was found a few times. The rearrangement joins TRBV4-2 to TRBJ2-5; D is undetermined. V lost 0 bases to trimming and J lost 0 bases, with 8 bases between them. The germline gives CDR1 LGHNA, CDR2 YNFKEQ. The CDR3 covers 15 residues. CDR3 region: CASSQERADQETQYF. The CDR3 region has the DNA TGTGCCAGCAGCCAAGAGCGCGCGGACCAAGAGACCCAGTACTTC.

The chain is built from TRBV5-1 and TRBJ2-1; 11 bases agree with TRBD2. The V gene's germline CDR1 is SGHRS and CDR2 YFSETQ. CDR3 size: 15 residues. After removal of 4 bases from V and 7 bases from J, the junction contained 7 bases not matched to a gene. The DNA of the CDR3 is TGCGCCAGCAGCACCACGGGACTAGCGGTGAATGAGCAGTTCTTC. Protein sequence: CASSTTGLAVNEQFF.

The genes are TRBV19 and TRBJ2-3, with 11 nucleotides matching TRBD1. The trim removed 10 bases at V and 6 bases at J, leaving 12 bases unmatched. This CDR3 comprises 15 residues. Germline V lookup: CDR1 LNHDA, CDR2 SQIVND (reference sequence). The CDR3 bases are TGTGCCACCGGGACCGGGACAGGGGGGATTGATACGCAGTATTTT. This sequence encodes CATGTGTGGIDTQYF.

The chain's CDR3 is CASSQDSPGTSPQHF. In DNA, the CDR3 is TGTGCCAGCAGTCAGGACAGCCCGGGAACCTCGCCCCAGCATTTT. V gene TRBV6-5 combines with J gene TRBJ1-5; possibly TRBD1 for D (6 bases). Germline V lookup: CDR1 MNHEY, CDR2 SVGAGI. The CDR3 totals 15 residues. The V gene lost 5 bases and the J gene lost 9 bases, with 20 bases spanning the gap.

In the case of this clone: One end of the junction is discordant with germline, which a read error may explain. Other nucleotide sequences in the sample specify the same CDR3. The J gene is TRBJ2-1, the V gene TRBV15, with TRBD2 matching over 15 bases. The CDR3 runs to 16 residues. Germline V gene lookup returns CDR1 LNHNV and CDR2 YYDKDF (reference sequence). The CDR3 reads CATGRTSGGEYNEQFF. The CDR3 DNA is TGTGCCACTGGCCGGACTAGCGGGGGGGAATACAATGAGCAATTCTTC.

The rearrangement joins TRBV7-9 to TRBJ2-7; 8 nucleotides line up with TRBD1. CDR3 length equals 15 residues. With V trimmed by 5 bases and J by 3 bases, 9 bases remained unmatched. Germline V gives CDR1 SEHNR, CDR2 FQNEAQ (reference sequence). This CDR3 is CASSRTGDRYYEQYF. The CDR3 nucleotides read TGTGCCAGCAGCCGTACGGGGGACAGGTACTACGAGCAGTACTTC.

This chain links TRBV6-5 with TRBJ1-5; no firm D call. Looked up from germline, CDR1 is MNHEY and CDR2 is SVGAGI. The CDR3 is 14 amino acids. Trimming shortened V by 0 bases and J by 7 bases, and 10 bases separated the two germline ends. The DNA for the CDR3 is TGTGCCAGCAGTTACTCGGTCGGGGTACAGCCCCAGCATTTT. It encodes CASSYSVGVQPQHF.

This rearrangement joins TRBV6-5 to TRBJ2-4; 7 bases are shared with TRBD1. From germline, CDR1 is MNHEY and CDR2 SVGAGI. V was pared by 0 bases and J by 5 bases, with 1 base of the junction left unmatched. The CDR3 length is 14 residues. The CDR3 sequence is CASSYSTGENIQYF. The CDR3 region has the DNA TGTGCCAGCAGTTACTCTACAGGGGAAAACATTCAGTACTTC.

The chain couples TRBV6-4 to TRBJ1-1; D not resolved. This CDR3 is 13 amino acids long. Trimming pared 2 bases from V and 6 bases from J, leaving 10 bases between. CDR1 is MRHNA, CDR2 SNTAGT, per germline. CDR3 loop: CASSDRGLSEAFF. Written as DNA, the CDR3 is TGTGCCAGCAGTGACCGCGGATTATCTGAAGCTTTCTTT.

The rearrangement uses TRBV6-1 and TRBJ1-1; no clear D. V shed 2 bases and J shed 1 base, with 17 bases lying between them. This CDR3 contains 17 residues. CDR1 is MNHNS, CDR2 SASEGT, per germline. CDR3 amino acids: CASSEILYQRRNTEAFF. For the CDR3, the DNA is TGTGCCAGCAGTGAAATACTCTATCAAAGGAGGAACACTGAAGCTTTCTTT.

The chain recombines TRBV9 with TRBJ2-5, with 14 bases fitting TRBD2. The junction had 6 bases not matched to a gene; V was cut back by 3 bases and J by 5 bases. The CDR3 extends over 16 amino acids. Germline V gene lookup returns CDR1 SGDLS and CDR2 YYNGEE. CDR3 bases: TGTGCCAGCAGCGCGGGGGGACTAGCGGGGGCCGAGACCCAGTACTTC. Translated: CASSAGGLAGAETQYF. Using reference TRBV9 and TRBJ2-5 for the parts outside the CDR3, the full variable domain is DSGVTQTPKHLITATGQRVTLRCSPRSGDLSVYWYQQSLDQGLQFLIQYYNGEERAKGNILERFSAQQFPDLHSELNLSSLELGDSALYFCASSAGGLAGAETQYFGPGTRLLVL.

This chain joins TRBV7-2 and TRBJ2-3; 8 nucleotides agree with TRBD2. This CDR3 has 17 residues. Germline CDR1 is SGHTA and CDR2 is FQGNSA. V dropped 0 bases and J dropped 9; count of bases not matched to a gene: 14. The CDR3 sequence is CASSLAQSGGRSGTQYF. In DNA, the CDR3 is TGTGCCAGCAGCTTAGCGCAATCGGGAGGGCGATCGGGGACGCAGTATTTT.

This clone has a handful of counts. V is TRBV6-5 and J is TRBJ1-2; 9 bases line up with TRBD1. With V trimmed by 2 bases and J by 7 bases, 8 bases remained unmatched. The CDR3 consists of 15 residues. The germline gives CDR1 MNHEY, CDR2 SVGAGI. CDR3 DNA sequence: TGTGCCAGCAGTTACGGGGGACAGGGACCCCTTGGCTACACCTTC. Translated, it gives CASSYGGQGPLGYTF.

The V and J genes are TRBV10-3 and TRBJ2-1; 9 nucleotides line up with TRBD2. V shed 8 bases and J 6 bases; nucleotides not matched to a gene: 8. Germline-derived CDR1 and CDR2 are ENHRY and SYGVKD. This CDR3 contains 14 residues. Here the CDR3 reads CAIAPAGGGNEQFF. DNA for the CDR3: TGTGCCATCGCCCCTGCGGGAGGGGGCAATGAGCAGTTCTTC.

J is TRBJ2-2 and V is TRBV7-9, with TRBD2 identical over 8 bases. The trim removed 1 base at V and 10 bases at J, leaving 5 bases unmatched. The length of the CDR3 is 14 residues. CDR1 is SEHNR and CDR2 is FQNEAQ in the germline V gene (reference sequence). The CDR3 is CASSLDAGGAELFF. The CDR3, as DNA: TGTGCCAGCAGCTTAGATGCGGGGGGCGCGGAGCTGTTTTTT.

This clone has just a few counts. The chain has TRBV11-3 and TRBJ2-5, with D possibly being TRBD2 (6 bases). The CDR3 is 16 residues long. CDR1 is SGHNT, CDR2 YENEEA, per germline. The ends were cut back, 0 bases at V and 5 bases at J, with 16 bases in the middle. The CDR3 loop is CASSLDGRDGDETQYF. The CDR3 bases are TGTGCCAGCAGCTTAGATGGGCGGGACGGGGACGAGACCCAGTACTTC. Filled out from reference TRBV11-3 and TRBJ2-5, the complete variable domain reads EAGVVQSPRYKIIEKKQPVAFWCNPISGHNTLYWYLQNLGQGPELLIRYENEEAVDDSQLPKDRFSAERLKGVDSTLKIQPAELGDSAVYLCASSLDGRDGDETQYFGPGTRLLVL.

V and J are TRBV7-6 and TRBJ1-4, with 7 nucleotides matching TRBD1. Trimming cost V 8 bases and J 4 bases; bases outside gene matches: 4. Looked up from germline, CDR1 is SGHVS and CDR2 is FNYEAQ. This CDR3 spans 13 amino acids. Written as DNA, the CDR3 is TGTGCCAGCCAGGGACAGTTTAATGAAAAACTGTTTTTT. It translates to CASQGQFNEKLFF.

The CDR3: CASSPSFPPGTNEKLFF. The DNA for the CDR3 is TGTGCCAGCTCCCCATCCTTCCCCCCGGGAACTAATGAAAAACTGTTTTTT. The genes are TRBV18 and TRBJ1-4; no definite D call. The V gene lost 6 bases and the J gene lost 1 base, with 18 bases spanning the gap. This CDR3 region has 17 residues. CDR1 is KGHSH and CDR2 is LQKENI in the germline V gene.

In its sample, this clone was seen once. The V and J genes are TRBV14 and TRBJ1-1; no clear D gene. This CDR3 has 13 amino acids. The V gene lost 0 bases and the J gene lost 3 bases, with 5 bases spanning the gap. Germline loops: CDR1 SGHDN, CDR2 FVKESK. CDR3 sequence (DNA): TGTGCCAGCAGCCAAGACGGTTACACTGAAGCTTTCTTT. Residues: CASSQDGYTEAFF.